The 28 T cell receptor beta chains in this list originate from one sample, sequenced in a study of regulatory T cells in long-lasting Graves disease. Building the TCR beta libraries relied on iRepertoire HTBI primers, and CDR3 regions underwent Arm-PCR. TCRdb independently ran MiXCR on the multiplex PCR reads; one entry per CDR3 protein. The sample has 390,000 or so distinct CDR3 sequences, over 9.5% seen once. Documented time point: newly diagnosed GD, antithyroid drugs for less than 3 months. Extracted RNA from PBMCs served as the source of the TCR library. This sample also appeared in a second study, on T cells in Graves' hyperthyroidism and ophthalmopathy.

The sample was peripheral blood mononuclear cells (PBMCs), taken at new diagnosis, from a patient treated with antithyroid drugs. The receptor source for this set is a woman under 30 with Graves disease.

This clonotype was observed at least ten times. V and J are TRBV11-2 and TRBJ2-1; D gene uncertain. The germline V and J ends were trimmed by 6 bases and 0 bases, with 12 bases remaining between them. The CDR3 covers 15 residues. Germline CDR1 and CDR2: SGHAT and FQNNGV. This CDR3 reads CASSSLGSSYNEQFF. CDR3 bases: TGTGCCAGCAGTTCCTTGGGGTCCTCCTACAATGAGCAGTTCTTC.

This clonotype was found many times. The junction differs from germline at one of its ends, possibly a read error. The J gene is TRBJ2-3, the V gene TRBV11-3; 7 bases are shared with TRBD1. From germline, CDR1 is SGHNT and CDR2 YENEEA. The CDR3 length is 15 residues. The CDR3 nucleotides are TGCGCCAGCTCGCTAGGGGGCCCTAGCACAGATACGCAGTATTTT. Translating it yields CASSLGGPSTDTQYF.

This clonotype was recorded only once. The chain carries TRBV4-1 and TRBJ1-4; no clear D. Per germline, CDR1 MGHRA and CDR2 YSYEKL. V lost 0 bases and J 2 bases, leaving 13 bases between the germline ends. The CDR3 is 17 amino acids. In nucleotides, the CDR3 is TGCGCCAGCAGCCAAGATCCGAACAGAGCTACTAATGAAAAACTGTTTTTT. Its protein product is CASSQDPNRATNEKLFF.

This clonotype was recorded many times. The V call is TRBV7-2, the J call TRBJ2-7, with D unresolved. Germline CDR1 is SGHTA and CDR2 is FQGNSA. The ends were cut back, 5 bases at V and 4 bases at J, with 21 bases in the middle. The CDR3 contains 16 residues. CDR3 sequence reads: CASSPYGYGLGYEQYF. CDR3 sequence (DNA): TGTGCCAGCAGCCCTTATGGTTACGGGTTGGGTTACGAGCAGTACTTC.

This clonotype was observed at least ten times. The genes are TRBV11-1 and TRBJ1-1; possibly TRBD1 for D (5 bases). The V and J ends lost 5 bases and 0 bases respectively, with 13 bases between them. The CDR3 sequence is 15 residues long. Germline CDR1 reads SGHAT; CDR2 reads FQDESV (reference sequence). The CDR3: CASSLRERMNTEAFF. In nucleotides, the CDR3 is TGTGCCAGCAGCCTCAGGGAGCGGATGAACACTGAAGCTTTCTTT.

The table lists this clonotype with a few counts. This chain links TRBV6-9 with TRBJ1-2; D perhaps matches TRBD1 (6 bases). In germline, CDR1 is MNHGY, CDR2 SVAAGI. V gave up 3 bases and J gave up 3 bases, with 8 bases separating them. This CDR3 is built from 13 residues. The DNA of the CDR3 is TGTGCCAGCAGTTACTGGACAGACTATGGCTACACCTTC. Protein: CASSYWTDYGYTF.

This clonotype was recorded a few times. The chain couples TRBV6-1 to TRBJ1-1; D is unclear. The CDR3 spans 10 residues. CDR1 MNHNS and CDR2 SASEGT come from the germline V gene. Trimming took off 6 bases at V and 13 bases at J, with 12 bases between the two ends. The CDR3 DNA is TGTGCCAGCAGAGGGCTTGGGGTTTTCTTT. Its translation is CASRGLGVFF.

This clonotype was counted many times. This chain joins TRBV18 and TRBJ1-1; D not certain. CDR3 length: 13 amino acids. The germline CDR1 and CDR2 sequences are KGHSH and LQKENI. V was shortened by 3 bases and J by 4 bases, with 9 bases between the two germline ends. The CDR3 protein is CASSPRGSTEAFF. The CDR3 DNA is TGTGCCAGCTCACCGAGAGGATCCACTGAAGCTTTCTTT.

This clonotype was seen many times. The rearrangement uses TRBV6-2 or TRBV6-3 and TRBJ2-7; 7 bases are a match to TRBD1. This CDR3 contains 14 residues. Germline CDR1 is MNHEY and CDR2 is SVGEGT. V lost 4 bases to trimming and J lost 7 bases; unmatched junction nucleotides: 10. CDR3 nucleotides: TGTGCCAGCAGTTGGGGACAGCGTGGGCAGGAGCAGTACTTC. Residues: CASSWGQRGQEQYF.

The chain carries TRBV29-1 and TRBJ2-1; tentative D call: TRBD1 (6 bases). The CDR3 has 15 residues. Germline CDR1 reads SQVTM; CDR2 reads ANQGSEA. Trimming cost V 7 bases and J 0 bases, with 16 bases left between them. The DNA of the CDR3 is TGCAGCGCCAGGACAGACCTCAGCTCCTACAATGAGCAGTTCTTC. Protein: CSARTDLSSYNEQFF.

This clonotype was detected ten times or more. The chain carries TRBV6-5 and TRBJ2-7; D might be TRBD2 (5 bases). Between the trimmed V and J ends, which lost 4 bases and 6 bases, there was a span of 19 bases. From germline, CDR1 is MNHEY and CDR2 SVGAGI. The CDR3 sequence is 15 residues long. CDR3 residues: CASSSLLARDTEQYF. DNA of the CDR3: TGTGCCAGCAGTTCTCTTCTAGCAAGGGATACCGAGCAGTACTTC.

This clonotype came up many times. The rearrangement uses TRBV20-1 and TRBJ2-7; TRBD1 matches 9 bases. Germline CDR1 DFQATT, CDR2 SNEGSKA (reference sequence). V dropped 3 bases and J dropped 0; count of bases not matched to a gene: 9. The CDR3 contains 16 residues. The CDR3, as DNA: TGCAGTGCTAGGAGTCCGGGGACAGGGTCCTCCTACGAGCAGTACGTC. This sequence encodes CSARSPGTGSSYEQYV.

The V and J genes are TRBV4-2 and TRBJ2-2, with D possibly matching TRBD1 (6 bases). Per the germline V gene, CDR1 is LGHNA and CDR2 is YNFKEQ. The ends were cut back, 4 bases at V and 0 bases at J, with 18 bases in the middle. The CDR3 has 18 amino acids. This CDR3 reads CASSPPPWAGANTGELFF. In DNA, the CDR3 is TGTGCCAGCAGCCCCCCGCCATGGGCAGGGGCGAACACCGGGGAGCTGTTTTTT.

V and J are TRBV5-1 and TRBJ1-1; 8 nucleotides align to TRBD1. CDR3 length equals 14 residues. The V and J ends lost 4 bases and 6 bases, in that order; junction bases with no gene match: 8. Germline CDR1 and CDR2: SGHRS and YFSETQ. The CDR3 DNA follows: TGCGCCAGCAGCGACAGGGGTCATGAAGCTGAAGCTTTCTTT. Translation gives CASSDRGHEAEAFF. The whole variable domain, filled in from reference TRBV5-1 and TRBJ1-1, reads KAGVTQTPRYLIKTRGQQVTLSCSPISGHRSVSWYQQTPGQGLQFLFEYFSETQRNKGNFPGRFSGRQFSNSRSEMNVSTLELGDSALYLCASSDRGHEAEAFFGQGTRLTVV.

This clonotype was found many times. The V gene is TRBV29-1, the J gene TRBJ2-7, with TRBD2 matching 12 bases. The CDR3 is 19 residues long. In germline, CDR1 is SQVTM, CDR2 ANQGSEA. V dropped 4 bases and J dropped 3; count of bases not matched to a gene: 19. As DNA, the CDR3 is TGCAGCGTTGGACCTGTCACTAGCGGGAGGCTGCCGGACCACTACGAGCAGTACTTC. It translates to CSVGPVTSGRLPDHYEQYF.

This clonotype was counted many times. The chain couples TRBV28 to TRBJ2-4; TRBD2 agrees at 7 bases. CDR1 is MDHEN and CDR2 is SYDVKM in the germline V gene. This CDR3 is built from 14 residues. J was trimmed by 6 bases and V by 4 bases; bases with no gene match: 6. This CDR3 reads CASSWGGRRNIQYF. In nucleotides, the CDR3 is TGTGCCAGCAGTTGGGGAGGGAGGCGAAACATTCAGTACTTC.

As for this clonotype: A read error may explain this, as a much larger clone is one base away. V is TRBV7-2 and J is TRBJ2-1; TRBD2 agrees at 10 bases. CDR1 SGHTA and CDR2 FQGNSA come from the germline V gene. The CDR3 runs to 17 residues. V dropped 0 bases and J dropped 6; count of bases not matched to a gene: 8. The CDR3 reads CASSLAPGLAWSNEQFF. CDR3 sequence (DNA): TGTGCCAGCAGCTTAGCCCCGGGACTAGCGTGGTCCAATGAGCAGTTCTTC.

In its sample, this clonotype was seen a few times. V and J are TRBV10-3 and TRBJ2-3, with D perhaps matching TRBD1 or TRBD2 (5 bases each). The V end lost 4 bases, the J end lost 8 bases, and 16 bases lay between the germline ends. Germline V gene lookup returns CDR1 ENHRY and CDR2 SYGVKD. The CDR3 loop spans 14 amino acids. The chain's CDR3 is CAISGEGKQVTQYF. For the CDR3, the DNA is TGTGCCATCAGTGGTGAGGGGAAGCAGGTTACGCAGTATTTT.

The chain joins TRBV6-1 to TRBJ1-5; 10 nucleotides align to TRBD1. Germline CDR1 is MNHNS and CDR2 is SASEGT. This CDR3 spans 16 amino acids. V was pared by 8 bases and J by 5 bases, with 12 bases of the junction left unmatched. The CDR3 nucleotides are TGTGCCAGCGCCCTCTCCGGGACAGGGGTTGATCAGCCCCAGCATTTT. This gives the protein CASALSGTGVDQPQHF.

The genes are TRBV6-5 and TRBJ2-3, with 14 bases lining up with TRBD2. The CDR3 contains 18 residues. Looked up from germline, CDR1 is MNHEY and CDR2 is SVGAGI. V dropped 2 bases and J dropped 2; count of bases not matched to a gene: 6. The CDR3 coding sequence is TGTGCCAGCAGTTACCAGACGGGACTAGCGGGGGCCACAGATACGCAGTATTTT. It is translated as CASSYQTGLAGATDTQYF.

This rearrangement joins TRBV30 to TRBJ2-3, with D hard to call. The V gene lost 0 bases and the J gene lost 6 bases, with 7 bases spanning the gap. The CDR3 covers 12 residues. Per germline, CDR1 GTSNPN and CDR2 SVGIG (reference sequence). CDR3 loop: CAWSVDSDTQYF. Here the CDR3 DNA reads TGTGCCTGGAGTGTAGACTCGGATACGCAGTATTTT.

This clonotype was seen a handful of times. The CDR3 loop is CSALDVRGQFF. The CDR3 DNA reads TGCAGTGCGCTAGACGTCCGGGGGCAGTTCTTC. This chain links TRBV20-1 with TRBJ2-1, with a weak D call TRBD2 (5 bases). CDR1 and CDR2 (germline): DFQATT, SNEGSKA (reference sequence). V was trimmed by 6 bases and J by 12 bases, leaving 15 bases between them. CDR3 length: 11 amino acids.

Remarks on this clonotype: With only one base between it and a far larger clone, this is likely a read error. The V gene is TRBV11-2, the J gene TRBJ1-1; no firm D call. The CDR3 totals 14 residues. V lost 1 base, J lost 4 bases, and 10 bases lay in between. Germline V lookup: CDR1 SGHAT, CDR2 FQNNGV. Written as DNA, the CDR3 is TGTGCCAGCAGCTTAGGGTCGCGGGCCACTGAAGCTTTCTTT. It specifies CASSLGSRATEAFF.

This clonotype was seen repeatedly, ten times or more. This rearrangement joins TRBV11-2 to TRBJ1-4; 7 nucleotides line up with TRBD1. Germline loops: CDR1 SGHAT, CDR2 FQNNGV. This CDR3 is 16 amino acids long. Trimming took 5 bases from V and 3 from J; bases not matched to a gene: 9. CDR3 nucleotides: TGTGCCAGCAGCCATACACTCAGGGGGGCTAATGAAAAACTGTTTTTT. Its protein product is CASSHTLRGANEKLFF. Full variable domain (rest looked up from reference TRBV11-2 and TRBJ1-4): EAGVAQSPRYKIIEKRQSVAFWCNPISGHATLYWYQQILGQGPKLLIQFQNNGVVDDSQLPKDRFSAERLKGVDSTLKIQPAKLEDSAVYLCASSHTLRGANEKLFFGSGTQLSVL.

This clonotype was found many times. The genes are TRBV10-3 and TRBJ2-4, with 7 bases aligning to TRBD2. The CDR3 extends over 13 amino acids. With 8 bases clipped from V and 5 bases from J, the junction kept 6 bases outside the gene matches. The germline V gene has CDR1 ENHRY and CDR2 SYGVKD. DNA for the CDR3: TGTGCCATCGGGCGAACTAGCGAAAACATTCAGTACTTC. As protein: CAIGRTSENIQYF.

This clonotype has at least ten counts. The V gene is TRBV28, the J gene TRBJ2-2; D ambiguous. Germline V gene lookup returns CDR1 MDHEN and CDR2 SYDVKM. With 7 bases removed from V and 0 bases from J, the gap between germline ends came to 6 bases. This CDR3 is 13 amino acids long. This CDR3 reads CASMRSNTGELFF. Here the CDR3 DNA reads TGTGCCAGCATGAGGTCGAACACCGGGGAGCTGTTTTTT.

The V gene is TRBV6-1, the J gene TRBJ2-2, with 13 bases lining up with TRBD2. This CDR3 spans 18 amino acids. Germline V gives CDR1 MNHNS, CDR2 SASEGT. V lost 1 base and J lost 4; bases outside the gene matches: 6. Written as DNA, the CDR3 is TGTGCCAGCAGTGAAGGGACTAGCGGGAGAGGGGGCACCGGGGAGCTGTTTTTT. It codes for CASSEGTSGRGGTGELFF.

Many counts were recorded for this clonotype. This chain uses TRBV20-1 with TRBJ2-7, with 9 bases aligning to TRBD2. The CDR3 runs to 14 residues. The J segment lost 3 bases and the V segment lost 1 base, leaving 4 bases of the junction unmatched. CDR1 and CDR2 from the germline V gene are DFQATT and SNEGSKA (reference sequence). The chain's CDR3 is CSARGGLASYEQYF. The CDR3 bases are TGCAGTGCTAGAGGGGGACTAGCCAGCTACGAGCAGTACTTC.